The rows below give T cell receptor beta chains drawn from one sample of a study of cytomegalovirus exposure and HLA in healthy donors. Assay used: immunoSEQ multiplex PCR; TCRdb lists only in-frame clones, some missing. This table holds about 160,000 clones, roughly 70% found once. Material: PBMCs. These receptors came from a woman aged 45-59 years in good health and CMV-seropositive. Each CDR3 is given with its conserved first and last residue. A D gene is named only where the DNA matches it firmly. Expanded clones are given a class, and other clones once, few, many or no size at all.

d_call	clone_size	v_call	j_call	cdr3_nt	cdr3_aa
.	few	TRBV27	TRBJ2-7	TGTGCCAGCATTAAACGGGGTTCCTACGAGCAGTACTTC	CASIKRGSYEQYF
TRBD1	.	TRBV19	TRBJ2-7	TGTGCCAGTAGTATAGGGGCAGGACAGGGCGAGCAGTACTTC	CASSIGAGQGEQYF
.	.	TRBV5-4	TRBJ1-5	TGTGCCAGCAGCTTGGGCAGAAATCAGCCCCAGCATTTT	CASSLGRNQPQHF
TRBD1	.	TRBV7-9	TRBJ2-2	TGTGCCAGCAGCTTAGTAACGGGACAGGGGGCGAACACCGGGGAGCTGTTTTTT	CASSLVTGQGANTGELFF
.	once	TRBV6-5	TRBJ1-2	TGTGCCAGCAGACTAAACCAGGGACTGGGTGGCTACACCTTC	CASRLNQGLGGYTF
.	.	TRBV5-1	TRBJ2-2	TGCGCCAGCAGCTTTTTTGGGGGCACGAACACCGGGGAGCTGTTTTTT	CASSFFGGTNTGELFF
TRBD2	.	TRBV11-2	TRBJ2-5	TGTGCCAGCACTCCGACTAGCGGGGGGGCGACCCAGTACTTC	CASTPTSGGATQYF
TRBD1	few	TRBV6-6	TRBJ1-5	TGTGCCAGCAAAGTCGGACAGGGGGCAACCAATCAGCCCCAGCATTTT	CASKVGQGATNQPQHF
.	.	TRBV7-9	TRBJ1-1	TGTTCCGCAACGGGGGGCCCAATGAACACTGAAGCTTTCTTT	CSATGGPMNTEAFF
TRBD2	once	TRBV5-6	TRBJ2-3	TGTGCCAGCAGCTTTTCCTCCCCGGGGGGAGATACGCAGTATTTT	CASSFSSPGGDTQYF
.	.	TRBV7-2	TRBJ1-3	TGTGCCATTGGGGCAGCCTCTGGAAACACCATATATTTT	CAIGAASGNTIYF
TRBD1	.	TRBV19	TRBJ1-2	TGTGCCAGTACCGTCGGGACAGGGGATAGAGGCTACACCTTC	CASTVGTGDRGYTF
.	once	TRBV7-9	TRBJ1-5	TGTGCCAGCAGCTTCGATCGAGGGAGCAATCAGCCCCAGCATTTT	CASSFDRGSNQPQHF